The rows below give T cell receptor beta chains drawn from one sample of a study of human T cells and chemical hapten exposure. TCRdb fed the RACE reads into MiXCR, producing one record per CDR3 protein. Here the sample spans roughly 96,000 distinct CDR3 sequences, about 9.6% being singletons. Sequencing used whole blood, obtained in connection with sensitization to the hapten diphenylcyclopropenone (DPC). The receptor set was obtained from a woman between 35 and 50 years old with alopecia areata. Some clones in this sample may be carry-over from other donors' samples. Each CDR3 is given with its conserved first and last residue. D genes are given only for firm matches. Size is omitted from some rows. Given values are once, few, many or a class for expanded clones.

length: 13
size: few
D: .
V: TRBV7-2
J: TRBJ2-2
DNA: TGTGCCAGCAGCTCCGCGGGCACCGGGGAGCTGTTTTTT
CDR3: CASSSAGTGELFF

length: 14
size: .
D: TRBD1
V: TRBV27
J: TRBJ2-7
DNA: TGTGCCAGCAGGGACCGGGACAGGCCCTACGAGCAGTACTTC
CDR3: CASRDRDRPYEQYF

length: 11
size: few
D: .
V: TRBV28
J: TRBJ1-4
DNA: TGTGCCAGCAGTTTACATGAAAAACTGTTTTTT
CDR3: CASSLHEKLFF

length: 15
size: .
D: TRBD1
V: TRBV7-9
J: TRBJ1-5
DNA: TGTGCCAGCAGCTCAGGGGGAAATAGCAATCAGCCCCAGCATTTT
CDR3: CASSSGGNSNQPQHF

length: 14
size: .
D: TRBD1
V: TRBV5-1
J: TRBJ2-5
DNA: TGCGCCAGCAGCTCGGGACAGCCTCAAGAGACCCAGTACTTC
CDR3: CASSSGQPQETQYF

length: 15
size: .
D: .
V: TRBV28
J: TRBJ1-1
DNA: TGTGCCAGCAGTTCCTCGGGGGGCCCGAACACTGAAGCTTTCTTT
CDR3: CASSSSGGPNTEAFF

length: 11
size: few
D: .
V: TRBV20-1
J: TRBJ2-5
DNA: TGCAGTGCTAGACCCCCCAGGACCCAGTACTTC
CDR3: CSARPPRTQYF

length: 15
size: many
D: TRBD1
V: TRBV16
J: TRBJ1-1
DNA: TGTGCCAGCAGCCAATCGCAGGGGGCAAGTACTGAAGCTTTCTTT
CDR3: CASSQSQGASTEAFF

length: 16
size: .
D: .
V: TRBV10-3
J: TRBJ1-5
DNA: TGTGCCATCAGTGAGTCGACCGGCGGCAGCCGGCAGCCCCAGCATTTT
CDR3: CAISESTGGSRQPQHF

length: 14
size: many
D: TRBD1
V: TRBV7-9
J: TRBJ2-7
DNA: TGTGCCAGCAGCCGCCGGGACAGGGAATACGAGCAGTACTTC
CDR3: CASSRRDREYEQYF

length: 14
size: few
D: .
V: TRBV7-2
J: TRBJ2-3
DNA: TGTGCCAGCAGCTTAGGCGCTAGCGCAGATACGCAGTATTTT
CDR3: CASSLGASADTQYF

length: 15
size: many
D: .
V: TRBV9
J: TRBJ1-3
DNA: TGTGCCAGCAGCGGATTGACAGCCTCTGGAAACACCATATATTTT
CDR3: CASSGLTASGNTIYF

length: 15
size: many
D: TRBD1
V: TRBV18
J: TRBJ2-3
DNA: TGTGCCAGCTCACCCTCCAGGGGGCTCACAGATACGCAGTATTTT
CDR3: CASSPSRGLTDTQYF

length: 17
size: few
D: TRBD2
V: TRBV6-6
J: TRBJ2-2
DNA: TGTGCCAGCAGTTTCGGAGCGGGAGGCGGTAAACCGGGGGAGCTGTTTTTT
CDR3: CASSFGAGGGKPGELFF

length: 13
size: many
D: TRBD2
V: TRBV20-1
J: TRBJ2-5
DNA: TGCAGTGCTAGGCGGGAGGTCAAAGGAACCCAGTACTTC
CDR3: CSARREVKGTQYF

length: 15
size: few
D: TRBD2
V: TRBV15
J: TRBJ2-7
DNA: TGTGCCACCAGCAGACCGGGGGGGACCTCCTACGAGCAGTACTTC
CDR3: CATSRPGGTSYEQYF

length: 16
size: few
D: TRBD1
V: TRBV11-2
J: TRBJ2-1
DNA: TGTGCCAGCAGCTTAGAGCCGGGACAGGGAGGCAATGAGCAGTTCTTC
CDR3: CASSLEPGQGGNEQFF

length: 14
size: many
D: .
V: TRBV12-3/TRBV12-4
J: TRBJ2-2
DNA: TGTGCCAGCAGTTTTCTGAGGGACACCGGGGAGCTGTTTTTT
CDR3: CASSFLRDTGELFF

length: 14
size: few
D: .
V: TRBV10-3
J: TRBJ2-7
DNA: TGTGCCATCAGTGCACGGGGAGGAGGGTACGAGCAGTACTTC
CDR3: CAISARGGGYEQYF

length: 15
size: many
D: TRBD1
V: TRBV7-6
J: TRBJ2-5
DNA: TGTGCCAGCAGCCAACCTGGGACAGTCCAAGAGACCCAGTACTTC
CDR3: CASSQPGTVQETQYF

length: 13
size: few
D: .
V: TRBV12-3/TRBV12-4
J: TRBJ2-3
DNA: TGTGCCAGCAGGCCAGTTTCCACAGATACGCAGTATTTT
CDR3: CASRPVSTDTQYF

length: 14
size: .
D: .
V: TRBV29-1
J: TRBJ2-3
DNA: TGCAGCGTTGATGAGCCGAACCTCACAGATACGCAGTATTTT
CDR3: CSVDEPNLTDTQYF

length: 16
size: many
D: .
V: TRBV9
J: TRBJ2-4
DNA: TGTGCCAGCAGCGTAGAACCAGGGCCAGCCAAAAACATTCAGTACTTC
CDR3: CASSVEPGPAKNIQYF

length: 16
size: few
D: TRBD2
V: TRBV6-2/TRBV6-3
J: TRBJ2-3
DNA: TGTGCCAGCAGTTATTCCCTAGCGGATAGCACAGATACGCAGTATTTT
CDR3: CASSYSLADSTDTQYF

length: 12
size: few
D: .
V: TRBV28
J: TRBJ2-7
DNA: TGTGCCAGCAGACAGGGAACCTACGAGCAGTACTTC
CDR3: CASRQGTYEQYF

length: 16
size: many
D: .
V: TRBV7-9
J: TRBJ2-3
DNA: TGTGCCAGCAGCCCCGGGACATATGTGTCAACAGATACGCAGTATTTT
CDR3: CASSPGTYVSTDTQYF

length: 15
size: many
D: TRBD1
V: TRBV18
J: TRBJ1-4
DNA: TGTGCCAGCTCACAGAGGGGGCGGACTAATGAAAAACTGTTTTTT
CDR3: CASSQRGRTNEKLFF

length: 14
size: many
D: .
V: TRBV28
J: TRBJ2-7
DNA: TGTGCCAGCAGTTCCCCAGGGGTTCGTCACGAGCAGTACTTC
CDR3: CASSSPGVRHEQYF

length: 14
size: many
D: .
V: TRBV29-1
J: TRBJ2-1
DNA: TGCAGCGTTGAAGATCCATACGGTTACAATGAGCAGTTCTTC
CDR3: CSVEDPYGYNEQFF

length: 14
size: .
D: .
V: TRBV7-9
J: TRBJ1-1
DNA: TGTGCCAGCAACAACTTCGGACAGAACACTGAAGCTTTCTTT
CDR3: CASNNFGQNTEAFF

length: 18
size: .
D: TRBD2
V: TRBV9
J: TRBJ2-5
DNA: TGTGCCAGCAGCGTAGGGGGGACTAGCGGGATGGGCCAAGAGACCCAGTACTTC
CDR3: CASSVGGTSGMGQETQYF

length: 17
size: few
D: TRBD1
V: TRBV6-1
J: TRBJ1-3
DNA: TGTGCCAGCAGCTACGGGACAGGGGCCTTCTCTGGAAACACCATATATTTT
CDR3: CASSYGTGAFSGNTIYF

length: 13
size: few
D: .
V: TRBV11-3
J: TRBJ2-2
DNA: TGTGCCAGCAGCTCCAGGGAAACCGGGGAGCTGTTTTTT
CDR3: CASSSRETGELFF

length: 18
size: few
D: TRBD1
V: TRBV3-1
J: TRBJ1-3
DNA: TGTGCCAGCAGACCCACCCTGGGACAGGGACTGGCTGGAAACACCATATATTTT
CDR3: CASRPTLGQGLAGNTIYF

length: 13
size: .
D: .
V: TRBV11-2
J: TRBJ2-7
DNA: TGTGCCAGCGCCGGCAGGAATTCCTACGAGCAGTACTTC
CDR3: CASAGRNSYEQYF

length: 13
size: many
D: .
V: TRBV6-1
J: TRBJ1-2
DNA: TGTGCCAGCACTATCCGGGACGGACCTGGCTACACCTTC
CDR3: CASTIRDGPGYTF

length: 15
size: many
D: TRBD2
V: TRBV6-5
J: TRBJ2-1
DNA: TGTGCCAGCGGGGTAGCGGGAGTAGTTTGGAATGAGCAGTTCTTC
CDR3: CASGVAGVVWNEQFF